This T cell receptor (beta chain) comes out of a study of control samples from healthy donors and cancer patients. Only in-frame clones appear in the TCRdb table, and some are missing; sequencing was by immunoSEQ multiplex PCR. The table lists about 150,000 clones, more than 90% of them singletons, with about 3.2% in the top ten. This clone was observed once. Germline CDR1 and CDR2: SGDLS and YYNGEE. The CDR3 runs 16 residues. Trimming shortened V by 3 bases and J by 2 bases, and 17 bases separated the two germline ends. J is TRBJ1-2 and V is TRBV9; the D gene is possibly TRBD1 (6 bases). This clonotype was sampled from a man under 40 in good health. Sequenced material: blood. Here the CDR3 DNA reads TGTGCCAGCAGCGACGGGACACTACGTTTGAACTATGGCTACACCTTC. Protein product: CASSDGTLRLNYGYTF.